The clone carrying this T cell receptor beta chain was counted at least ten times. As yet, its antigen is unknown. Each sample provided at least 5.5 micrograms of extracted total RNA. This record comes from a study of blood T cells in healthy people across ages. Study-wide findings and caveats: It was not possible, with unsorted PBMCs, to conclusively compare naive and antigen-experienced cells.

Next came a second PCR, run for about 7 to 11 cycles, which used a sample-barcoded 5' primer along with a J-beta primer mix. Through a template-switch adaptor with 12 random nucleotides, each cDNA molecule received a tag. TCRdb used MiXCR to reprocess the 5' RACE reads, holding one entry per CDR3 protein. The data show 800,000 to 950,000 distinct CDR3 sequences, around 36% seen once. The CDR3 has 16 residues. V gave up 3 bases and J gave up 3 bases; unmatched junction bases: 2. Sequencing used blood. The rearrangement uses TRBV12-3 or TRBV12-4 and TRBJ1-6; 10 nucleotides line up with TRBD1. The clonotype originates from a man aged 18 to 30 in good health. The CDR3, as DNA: TGTGCCAGCAGTTTGACAGGGGGCTTCTATAATTCACCCCTCCACTTT. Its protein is CASSLTGGFYNSPLHF.